The TCR beta chain under discussion was sequenced for a study of T cell changes during pregnancy in multiple sclerosis. Germline CDR1 and CDR2: LNHDA and SQIVND (reference sequence). Between the trimmed V and J ends, which lost 9 bases and 1 base, there was a span of 12 bases. The CDR3 length is 14 residues. This clone was seen only once. Clones were read by immunoSEQ multiplex PCR, and TCRdb kept only the in-frame ones, dropping some. This table holds fewer than 20,000 clones, more than 75% found once. Material: CD8+ T cells from peripheral blood mononuclear cells, obtained after pregnancy. The receptor's source is a female donor with multiple sclerosis, enrolled in a pregnancy study. The J gene is TRBJ2-2, the V gene TRBV19; maybe TRBD1 (6 bases). The CDR3 is CASHDRRNTGELFF. DNA for the CDR3: TGTGCCAGCCACGACAGGAGGAACACCGGGGAGCTGTTTTTT.